This T cell receptor (beta chain) was recorded in a study of blood T cells in healthy people across ages. About the research overall: Capture via template switching afforded approximately one barcoded beta molecule per two T cells. Points from the study as a whole: Without sorted subsets, naive and antigen-experienced compartments could not be conclusively compared.

Details on this clonotype: Its antigen is as yet unknown.

A second PCR of 7 to 11 cycles used a sample-barcoded 5' primer and a J-beta primer mix. TCRdb used MiXCR to reprocess the 5' RACE reads, holding one entry per CDR3 protein. The sample consists of about a million distinct CDR3 sequences, roughly half of them appearing once. This TCR derives from an older woman in good health. Material: blood.

The CDR3 reads CSALAGLGSGKAYEQYF. Written as DNA, the CDR3 is TGCAGTGCTTTAGCGGGTCTCGGATCCGGGAAGGCCTACGAGCAGTACTTC. The rearrangement links TRBV20-1 to TRBJ2-7; 7 bases are shared with TRBD2. V trimming: 5 bases; J trimming: 2 bases; junction bases outside the gene matches: 18. CDR1 is DFQATT and CDR2 is SNEGSKA in the germline V gene (reference sequence). The CDR3 is made up of 17 amino acids.